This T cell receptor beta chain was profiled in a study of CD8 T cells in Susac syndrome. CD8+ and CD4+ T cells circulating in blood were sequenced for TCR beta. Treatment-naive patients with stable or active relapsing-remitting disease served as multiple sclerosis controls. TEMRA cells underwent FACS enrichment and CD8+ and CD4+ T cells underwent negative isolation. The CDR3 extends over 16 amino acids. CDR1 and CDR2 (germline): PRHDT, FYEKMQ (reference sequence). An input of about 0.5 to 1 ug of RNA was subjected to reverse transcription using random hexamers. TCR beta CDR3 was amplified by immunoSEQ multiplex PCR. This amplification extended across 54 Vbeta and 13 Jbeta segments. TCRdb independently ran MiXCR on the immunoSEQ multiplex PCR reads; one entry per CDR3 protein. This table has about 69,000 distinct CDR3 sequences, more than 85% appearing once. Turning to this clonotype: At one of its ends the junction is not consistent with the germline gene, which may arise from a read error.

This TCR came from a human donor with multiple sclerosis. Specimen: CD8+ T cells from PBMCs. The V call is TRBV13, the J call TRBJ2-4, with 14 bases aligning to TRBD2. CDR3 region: CASSVGLAGGINIQYF. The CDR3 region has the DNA TGTGCCAGCAGCGTAGGACTAGCGGGAGGTATAAACATTCAGTACTTC.